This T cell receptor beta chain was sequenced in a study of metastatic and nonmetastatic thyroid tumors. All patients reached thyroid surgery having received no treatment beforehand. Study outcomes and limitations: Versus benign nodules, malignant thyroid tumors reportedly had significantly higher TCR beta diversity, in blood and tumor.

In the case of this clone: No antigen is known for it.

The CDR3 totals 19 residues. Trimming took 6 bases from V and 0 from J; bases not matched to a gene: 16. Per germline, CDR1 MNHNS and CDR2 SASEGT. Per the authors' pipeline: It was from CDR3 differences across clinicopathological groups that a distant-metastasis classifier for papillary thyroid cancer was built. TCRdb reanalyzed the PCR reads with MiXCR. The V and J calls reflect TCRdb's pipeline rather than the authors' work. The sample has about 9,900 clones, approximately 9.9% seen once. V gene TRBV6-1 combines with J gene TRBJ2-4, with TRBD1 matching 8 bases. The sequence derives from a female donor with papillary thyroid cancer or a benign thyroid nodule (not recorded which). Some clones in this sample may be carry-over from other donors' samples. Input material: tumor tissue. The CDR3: CASRADRGPLTVAKNIQYF. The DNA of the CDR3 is TGTGCCAGCAGGGCCGACAGGGGCCCATTAACCGTAGCCAAAAACATTCAGTACTTC.